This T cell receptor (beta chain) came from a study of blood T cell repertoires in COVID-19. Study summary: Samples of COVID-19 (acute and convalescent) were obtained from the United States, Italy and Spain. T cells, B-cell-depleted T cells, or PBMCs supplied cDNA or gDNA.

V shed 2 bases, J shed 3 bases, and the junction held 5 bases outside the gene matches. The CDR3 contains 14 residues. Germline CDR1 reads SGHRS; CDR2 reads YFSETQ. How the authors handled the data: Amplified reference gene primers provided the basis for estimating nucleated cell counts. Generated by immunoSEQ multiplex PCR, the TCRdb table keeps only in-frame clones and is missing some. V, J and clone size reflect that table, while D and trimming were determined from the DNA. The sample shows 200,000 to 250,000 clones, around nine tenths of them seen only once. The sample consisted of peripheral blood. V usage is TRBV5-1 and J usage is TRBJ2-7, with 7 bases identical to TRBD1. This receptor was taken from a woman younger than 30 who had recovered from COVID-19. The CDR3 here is CASSFQGVVYEQYF. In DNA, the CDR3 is TGCGCCAGCAGCTTCCAGGGGGTCGTCTACGAGCAGTACTTC.